This T cell receptor beta chain was recovered during a study of blood T cell repertoires in COVID-19. TCRdb's table, derived via immunoSEQ multiplex PCR, lists solely in-frame clones and lacks some. In the table there are about 180,000 clones, roughly 87% of which are singletons. This clone appeared once. The CDR3 loop spans 13 amino acids. V shed 6 bases and J shed 6 bases, with 15 bases lying between them. CDR1 is SGHDT, CDR2 YYEEEE, per germline. This sequence originates from a human donor with acute COVID-19. The donor label of this sample is uncertain. The chain employs TRBV5-6 and TRBJ1-1; D remains unclear. The sample was PBMCs or T cells enriched from blood (not recorded which). The DNA of the CDR3 is TGTGCCAGCACCCGACAAGACGGCTCTGAAGCTTTCTTT. Amino acid sequence: CASTRQDGSEAFF.